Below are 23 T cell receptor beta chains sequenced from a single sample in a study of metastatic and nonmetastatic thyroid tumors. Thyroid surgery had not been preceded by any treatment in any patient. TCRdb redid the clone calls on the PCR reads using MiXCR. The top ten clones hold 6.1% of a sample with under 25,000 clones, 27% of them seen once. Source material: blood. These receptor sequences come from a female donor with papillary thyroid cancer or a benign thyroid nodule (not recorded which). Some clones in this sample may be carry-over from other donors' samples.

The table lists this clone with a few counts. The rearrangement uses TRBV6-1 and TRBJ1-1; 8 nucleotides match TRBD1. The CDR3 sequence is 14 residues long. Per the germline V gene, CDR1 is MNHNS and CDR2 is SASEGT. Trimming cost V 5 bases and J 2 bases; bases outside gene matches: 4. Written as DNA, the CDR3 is TGTGCCAGCAGTTGGACAGGGAGCAACACTGAAGCTTTCTTT. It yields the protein CASSWTGSNTEAFF.

The chain's CDR3 is CASSTSIPSSLSTDTQYF. The CDR3 coding sequence is TGTGCCAGCAGTACTTCCATCCCGTCCTCACTAAGCACAGATACGCAGTATTTT. The chain carries TRBV12-3 or TRBV12-4 and TRBJ2-3; D unclear. The V and J ends lost 5 bases and 0 bases respectively, with 21 bases between them. This CDR3 is 18 amino acids long.

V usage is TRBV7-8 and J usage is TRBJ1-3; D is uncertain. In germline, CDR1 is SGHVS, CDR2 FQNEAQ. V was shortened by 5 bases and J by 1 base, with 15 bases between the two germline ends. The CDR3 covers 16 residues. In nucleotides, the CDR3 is TGTGCCAGCAGCCATGGACTAAGCCTGTCTGGAAACACCATATATTTT. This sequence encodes CASSHGLSLSGNTIYF.

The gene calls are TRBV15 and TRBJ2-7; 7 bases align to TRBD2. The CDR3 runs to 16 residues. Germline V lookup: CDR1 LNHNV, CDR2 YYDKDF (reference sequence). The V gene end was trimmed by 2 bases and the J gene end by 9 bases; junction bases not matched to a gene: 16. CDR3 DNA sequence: TGTGCCACCAGCAGATCCTATAGCGGGTCGCCGGAGGGGCAGTACTTC. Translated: CATSRSYSGSPEGQYF.

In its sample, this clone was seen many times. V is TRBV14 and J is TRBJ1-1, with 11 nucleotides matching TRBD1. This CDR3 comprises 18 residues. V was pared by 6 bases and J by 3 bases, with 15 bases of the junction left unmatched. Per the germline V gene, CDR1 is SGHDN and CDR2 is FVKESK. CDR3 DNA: TGTGCCAGCAGTGGGTCACGGACAGGGGGCTGGCTGTACACTGAAGCTTTCTTT. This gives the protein CASSGSRTGGWLYTEAFF.

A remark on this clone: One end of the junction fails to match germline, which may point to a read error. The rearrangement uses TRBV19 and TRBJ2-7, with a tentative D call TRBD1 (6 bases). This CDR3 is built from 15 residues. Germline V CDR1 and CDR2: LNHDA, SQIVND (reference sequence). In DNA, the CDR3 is TGTGCCATTAGTATATCCGGGACATCCTCCTACGAGCAGTACTTC. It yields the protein CAISISGTSSYEQYF.

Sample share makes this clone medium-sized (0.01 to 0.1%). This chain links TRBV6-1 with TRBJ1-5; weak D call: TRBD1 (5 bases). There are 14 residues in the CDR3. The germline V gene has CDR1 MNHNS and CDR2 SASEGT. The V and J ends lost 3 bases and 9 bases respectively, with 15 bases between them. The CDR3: CASSDSGTARPQHF. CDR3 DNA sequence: TGTGCCAGCAGTGACTCTGGGACCGCCCGGCCCCAGCATTTT.

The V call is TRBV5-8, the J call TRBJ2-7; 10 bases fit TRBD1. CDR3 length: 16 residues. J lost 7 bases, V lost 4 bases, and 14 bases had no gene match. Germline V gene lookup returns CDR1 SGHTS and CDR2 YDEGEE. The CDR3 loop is CASSPMGTGARGEQYF. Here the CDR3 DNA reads TGTGCCAGCAGCCCGATGGGGACAGGGGCGCGGGGGGAGCAGTACTTC.

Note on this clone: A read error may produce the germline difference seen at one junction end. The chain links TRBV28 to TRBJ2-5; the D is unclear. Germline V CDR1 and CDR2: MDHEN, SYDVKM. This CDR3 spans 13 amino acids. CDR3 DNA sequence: TGTGCCAGCGGTTTCAAGGAACAAGAGACCCAGTACTTC. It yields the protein CASGFKEQETQYF. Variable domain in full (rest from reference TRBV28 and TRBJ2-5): DVKVTQSSRYLVKRTGEKVFLECVQDMDHENMFWYRQDPGLGLRLIYFSYDVKMKEKGDIPEGYSVSREKKERFSLILESASTNQTSMYLCASGFKEQETQYFGPGTRLLVL.

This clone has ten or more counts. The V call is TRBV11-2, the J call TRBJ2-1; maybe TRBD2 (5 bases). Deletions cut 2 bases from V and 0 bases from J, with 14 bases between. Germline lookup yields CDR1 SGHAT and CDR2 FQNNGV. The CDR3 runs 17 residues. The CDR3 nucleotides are TGTGCCAGCAGCTTAAAACTAGATGTCCTCTCCTACAATGAGCAGTTCTTC. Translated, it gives CASSLKLDVLSYNEQFF.

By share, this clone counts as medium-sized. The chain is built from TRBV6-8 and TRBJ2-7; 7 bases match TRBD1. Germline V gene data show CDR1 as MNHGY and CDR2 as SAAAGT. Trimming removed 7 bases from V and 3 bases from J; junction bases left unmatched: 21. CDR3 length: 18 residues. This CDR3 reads CASNLPGQFFTNHYEQYF. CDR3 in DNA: TGTGCCAGCAACCTCCCGGGACAGTTTTTCACGAATCACTACGAGCAGTACTTC.

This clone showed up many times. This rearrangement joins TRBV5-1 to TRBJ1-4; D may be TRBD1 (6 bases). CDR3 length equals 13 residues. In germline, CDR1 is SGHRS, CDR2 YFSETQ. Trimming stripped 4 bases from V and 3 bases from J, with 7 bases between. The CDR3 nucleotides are TGCGCCAGCAGCAGACAGGCTAATGAAAAACTGTTTTTT. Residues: CASSRQANEKLFF.

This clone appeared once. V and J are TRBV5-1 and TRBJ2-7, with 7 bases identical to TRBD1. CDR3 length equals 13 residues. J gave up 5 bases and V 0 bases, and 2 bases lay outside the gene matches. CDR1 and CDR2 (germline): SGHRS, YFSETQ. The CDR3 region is CASSLVGGHEQYF. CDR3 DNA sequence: TGCGCCAGCAGCTTGGTAGGGGGCCACGAGCAGTACTTC. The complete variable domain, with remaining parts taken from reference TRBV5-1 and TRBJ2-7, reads KAGVTQTPRYLIKTRGQQVTLSCSPISGHRSVSWYQQTPGQGLQFLFEYFSETQRNKGNFPGRFSGRQFSNSRSEMNVSTLELGDSALYLCASSLVGGHEQYFGPGTRLTVT.

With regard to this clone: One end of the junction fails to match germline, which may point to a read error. CDR3 in amino acids: CASILTGVSITEAFF. In nucleotides, the CDR3 is TGCGCCAGCATCTTGACAGGGGTCAGCATCACTGAAGCTTTCTTT. The chain has TRBV5-1 and TRBJ1-1; 8 positions agree with TRBD1. CDR1 SGHRS and CDR2 YFSETQ come from the germline V gene. The CDR3 has 15 residues.

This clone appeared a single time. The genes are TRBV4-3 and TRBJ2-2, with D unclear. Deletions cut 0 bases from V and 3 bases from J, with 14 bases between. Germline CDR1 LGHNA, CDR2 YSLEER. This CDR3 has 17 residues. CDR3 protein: CASSQDQGSKYTGELFF. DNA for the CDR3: TGCGCCAGCAGCCAAGATCAAGGTAGTAAATACACCGGGGAGCTGTTTTTT.

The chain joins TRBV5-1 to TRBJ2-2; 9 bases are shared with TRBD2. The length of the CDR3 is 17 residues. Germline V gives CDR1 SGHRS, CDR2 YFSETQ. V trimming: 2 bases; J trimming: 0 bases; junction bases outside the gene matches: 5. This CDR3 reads CASSFSSGRTNTGELFF. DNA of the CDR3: TGCGCCAGCAGCTTTTCGAGCGGGAGGACGAACACCGGGGAGCTGTTTTTT.

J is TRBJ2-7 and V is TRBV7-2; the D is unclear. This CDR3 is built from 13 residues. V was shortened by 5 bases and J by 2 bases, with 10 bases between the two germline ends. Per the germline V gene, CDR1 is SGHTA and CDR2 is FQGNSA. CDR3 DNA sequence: TGTGCCAGCAGCGTTAGTACCACCTACGAGCAGTACTTC. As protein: CASSVSTTYEQYF.

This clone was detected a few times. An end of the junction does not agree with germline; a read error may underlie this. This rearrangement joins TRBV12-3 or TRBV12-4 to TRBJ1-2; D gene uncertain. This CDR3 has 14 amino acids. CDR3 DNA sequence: TGTGCCAGCAGTCCCGGTGCAGCCAACTATTGCTACACCTTC. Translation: CASSPGAANYCYTF.

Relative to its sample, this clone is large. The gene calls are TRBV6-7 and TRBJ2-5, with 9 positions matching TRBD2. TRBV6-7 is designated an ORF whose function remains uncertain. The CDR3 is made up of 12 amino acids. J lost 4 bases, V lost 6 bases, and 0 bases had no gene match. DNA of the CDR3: TGTGCCAGCAGACTAGCGGGAGAGACCCAGTACTTC. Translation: CASRLAGETQYF.

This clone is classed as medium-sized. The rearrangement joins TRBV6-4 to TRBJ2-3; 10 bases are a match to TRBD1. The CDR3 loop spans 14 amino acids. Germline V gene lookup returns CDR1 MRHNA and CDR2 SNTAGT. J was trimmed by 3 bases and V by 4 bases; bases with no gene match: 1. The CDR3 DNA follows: TGTGCCAGCAGTGCGGGACAGGGGACAGATACGCAGTATTTT. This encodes CASSAGQGTDTQYF.

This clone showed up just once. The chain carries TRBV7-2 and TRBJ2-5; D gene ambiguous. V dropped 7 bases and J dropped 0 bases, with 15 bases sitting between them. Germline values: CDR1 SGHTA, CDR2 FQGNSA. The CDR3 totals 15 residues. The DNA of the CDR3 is TGTGCCAGCATCCCCAGTGGCGCCTACCAAGAGACCCAGTACTTC. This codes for CASIPSGAYQETQYF.

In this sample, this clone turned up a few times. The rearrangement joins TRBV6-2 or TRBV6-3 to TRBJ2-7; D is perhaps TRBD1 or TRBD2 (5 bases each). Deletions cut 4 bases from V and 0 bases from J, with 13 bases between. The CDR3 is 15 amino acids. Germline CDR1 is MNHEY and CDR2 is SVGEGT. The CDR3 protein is CASSSGRLRSYEQYF. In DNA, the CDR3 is TGTGCCAGCAGTTCGGGACGGCTCCGCTCCTACGAGCAGTACTTC.

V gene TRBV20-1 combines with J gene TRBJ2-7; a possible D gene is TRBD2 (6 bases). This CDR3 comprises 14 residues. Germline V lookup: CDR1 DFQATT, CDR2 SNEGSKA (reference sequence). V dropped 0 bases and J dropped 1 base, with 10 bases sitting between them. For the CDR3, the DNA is TGCAGTGCTAGAGAGGCAGGAGGGTCCTACGAGCAGTACTTC. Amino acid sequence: CSAREAGGSYEQYF.